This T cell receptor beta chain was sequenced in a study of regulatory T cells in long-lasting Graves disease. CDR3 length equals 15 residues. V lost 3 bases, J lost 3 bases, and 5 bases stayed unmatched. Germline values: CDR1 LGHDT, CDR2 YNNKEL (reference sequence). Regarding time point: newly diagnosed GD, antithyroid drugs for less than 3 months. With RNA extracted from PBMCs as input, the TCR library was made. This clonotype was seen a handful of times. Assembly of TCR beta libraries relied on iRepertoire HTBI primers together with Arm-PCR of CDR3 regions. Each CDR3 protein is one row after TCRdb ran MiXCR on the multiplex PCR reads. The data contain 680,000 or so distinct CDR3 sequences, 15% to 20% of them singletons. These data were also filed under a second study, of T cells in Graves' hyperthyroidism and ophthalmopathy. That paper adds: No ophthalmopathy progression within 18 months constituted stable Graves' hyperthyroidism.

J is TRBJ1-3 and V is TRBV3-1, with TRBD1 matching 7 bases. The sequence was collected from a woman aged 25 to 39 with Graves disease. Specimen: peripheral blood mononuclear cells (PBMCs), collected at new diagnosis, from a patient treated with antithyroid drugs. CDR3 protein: CASSQRGQYGNTIYF. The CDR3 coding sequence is TGTGCCAGCAGCCAGAGGGGGCAATATGGAAACACCATATATTTT.